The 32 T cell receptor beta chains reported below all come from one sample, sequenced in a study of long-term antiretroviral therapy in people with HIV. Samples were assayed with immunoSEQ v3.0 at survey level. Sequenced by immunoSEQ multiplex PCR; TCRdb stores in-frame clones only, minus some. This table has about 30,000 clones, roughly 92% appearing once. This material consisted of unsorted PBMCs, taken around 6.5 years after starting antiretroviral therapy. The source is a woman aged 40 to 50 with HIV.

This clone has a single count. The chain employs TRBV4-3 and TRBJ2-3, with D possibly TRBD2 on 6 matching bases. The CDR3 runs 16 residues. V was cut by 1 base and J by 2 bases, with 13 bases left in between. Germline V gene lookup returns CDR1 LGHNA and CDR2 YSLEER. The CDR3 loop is CASSQVWAGTTDTQYF. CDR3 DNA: TGCGCCAGCAGCCAAGTTTGGGCGGGGACCACAGATACGCAGTATTTT.

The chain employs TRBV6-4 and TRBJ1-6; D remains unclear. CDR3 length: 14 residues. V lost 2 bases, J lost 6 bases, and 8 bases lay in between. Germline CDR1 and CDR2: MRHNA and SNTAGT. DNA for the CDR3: TGTGCCAGCAGTGACAGGGATACTAATTCACCCCTCCACTTT. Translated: CASSDRDTNSPLHF.

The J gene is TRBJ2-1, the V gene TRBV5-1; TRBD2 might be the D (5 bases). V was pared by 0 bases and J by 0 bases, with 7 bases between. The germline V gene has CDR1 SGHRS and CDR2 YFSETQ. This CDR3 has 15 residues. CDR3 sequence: CASSLGSGSYNEQFF. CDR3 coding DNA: TGCGCCAGCAGCTTGGGGAGCGGCTCCTACAATGAGCAGTTCTTC.

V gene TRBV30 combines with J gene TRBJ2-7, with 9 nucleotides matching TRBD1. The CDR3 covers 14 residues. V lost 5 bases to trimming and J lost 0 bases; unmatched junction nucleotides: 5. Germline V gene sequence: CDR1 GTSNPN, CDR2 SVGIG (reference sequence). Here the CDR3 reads CAWGGQGLSYEQYF. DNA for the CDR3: TGTGCCTGGGGGGGACAGGGCCTCTCCTACGAGCAGTACTTC.

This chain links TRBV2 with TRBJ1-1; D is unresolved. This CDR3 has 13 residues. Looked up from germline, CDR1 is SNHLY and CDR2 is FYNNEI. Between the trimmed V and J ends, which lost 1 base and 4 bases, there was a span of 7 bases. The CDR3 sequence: CASSEEGFTEAFF. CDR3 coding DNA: TGTGCCAGCAGTGAAGAAGGCTTCACTGAAGCTTTCTTT. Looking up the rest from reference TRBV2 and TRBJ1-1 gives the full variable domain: EPEVTQTPSHQVTQMGQEVILRCVPISNHLYFYWYRQILGQKVEFLVSFYNNEISEKSEIFDDQFSVERPDGSNFTLKIRSTKLEDSAMYFCASSEEGFTEAFFGQGTRLTVV.

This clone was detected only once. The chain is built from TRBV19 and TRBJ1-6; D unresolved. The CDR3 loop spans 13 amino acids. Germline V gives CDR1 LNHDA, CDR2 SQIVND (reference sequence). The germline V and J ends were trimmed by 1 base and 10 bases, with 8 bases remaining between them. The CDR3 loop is CASSIGGWSPLHF. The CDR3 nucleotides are TGTGCCAGTAGTATAGGAGGGTGGTCACCCCTCCACTTT.

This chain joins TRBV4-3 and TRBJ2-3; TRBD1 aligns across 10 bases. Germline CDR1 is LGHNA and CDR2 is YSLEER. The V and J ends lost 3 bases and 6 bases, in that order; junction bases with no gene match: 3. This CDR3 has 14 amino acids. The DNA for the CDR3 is TGCGCCAGCAGCCAGGGACAGGGGCCGGATACGCAGTATTTT. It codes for CASSQGQGPDTQYF.

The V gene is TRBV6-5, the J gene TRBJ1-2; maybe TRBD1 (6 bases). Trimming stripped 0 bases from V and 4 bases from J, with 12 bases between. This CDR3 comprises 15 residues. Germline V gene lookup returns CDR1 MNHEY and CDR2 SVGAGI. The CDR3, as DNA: TGTGCCAGCAGTTACTCCGTTTGGGGGCCCTATGGCTACACCTTC. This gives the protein CASSYSVWGPYGYTF.

The DNA of the CDR3 is TGTGCCATCAGTGAGCGACAGGGTAACGAGCAGTACTTC. Translating gives CAISERQGNEQYF. The gene calls are TRBV10-3 and TRBJ2-7, with 7 nucleotides matching TRBD1. After removal of 2 bases from V and 5 bases from J, the junction contained 3 bases not matched to a gene. The germline V gene encodes CDR1 ENHRY and CDR2 SYGVKD. This CDR3 has 13 residues.

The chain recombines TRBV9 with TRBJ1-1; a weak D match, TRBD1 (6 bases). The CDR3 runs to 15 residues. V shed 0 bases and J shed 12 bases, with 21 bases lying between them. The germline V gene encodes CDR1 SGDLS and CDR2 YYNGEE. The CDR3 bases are TGTGCCAGCAGCGTAGGTGCTACCAGACAGGCTGTGACTTTCTTT. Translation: CASSVGATRQAVTFF.

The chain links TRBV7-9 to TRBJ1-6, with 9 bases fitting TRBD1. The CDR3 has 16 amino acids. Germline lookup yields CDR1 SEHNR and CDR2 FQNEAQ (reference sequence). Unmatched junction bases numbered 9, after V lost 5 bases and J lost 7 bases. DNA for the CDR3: TGTGCCAGCAGCCACCGGGACAGGGTGAGGAATTCACCCCTCCACTTT. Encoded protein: CASSHRDRVRNSPLHF.

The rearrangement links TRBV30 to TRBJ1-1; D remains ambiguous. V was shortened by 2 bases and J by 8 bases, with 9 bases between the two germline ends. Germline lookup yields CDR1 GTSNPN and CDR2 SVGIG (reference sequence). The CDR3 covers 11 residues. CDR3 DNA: TGTGCCTGGAGTCCTACATCAGAAGCTTTCTTT. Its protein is CAWSPTSEAFF.

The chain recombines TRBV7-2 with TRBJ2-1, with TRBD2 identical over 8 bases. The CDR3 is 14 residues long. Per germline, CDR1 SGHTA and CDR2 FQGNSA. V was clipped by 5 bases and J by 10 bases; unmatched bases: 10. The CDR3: CASSPGISGVEQFF. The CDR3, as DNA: TGTGCCAGCAGCCCGGGTATTAGCGGGGTGGAGCAGTTCTTC.

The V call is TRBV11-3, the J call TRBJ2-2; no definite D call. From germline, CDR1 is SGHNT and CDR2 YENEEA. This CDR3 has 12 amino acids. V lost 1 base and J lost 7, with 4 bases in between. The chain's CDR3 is CASSLVLGELFF. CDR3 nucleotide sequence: TGTGCCAGCAGCTTAGTTCTCGGGGAGCTGTTTTTT. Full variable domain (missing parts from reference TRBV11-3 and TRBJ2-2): EAGVVQSPRYKIIEKKQPVAFWCNPISGHNTLYWYLQNLGQGPELLIRYENEEAVDDSQLPKDRFSAERLKGVDSTLKIQPAELGDSAVYLCASSLVLGELFFGEGSRLTVL.

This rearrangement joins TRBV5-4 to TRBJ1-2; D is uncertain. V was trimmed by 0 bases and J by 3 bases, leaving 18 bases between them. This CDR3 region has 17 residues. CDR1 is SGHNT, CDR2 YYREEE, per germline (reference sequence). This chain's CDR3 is CASSLAGIPPGYYGYTF. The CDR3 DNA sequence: TGTGCCAGCAGCTTGGCCGGCATACCCCCGGGGTACTATGGCTACACCTTC.

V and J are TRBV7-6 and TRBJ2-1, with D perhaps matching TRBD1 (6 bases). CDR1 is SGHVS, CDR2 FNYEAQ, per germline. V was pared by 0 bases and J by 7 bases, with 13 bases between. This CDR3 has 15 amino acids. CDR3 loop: CASSLAQGMRNEQFF. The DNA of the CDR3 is TGTGCCAGCAGCTTAGCACAGGGCATGCGTAATGAGCAGTTCTTC.

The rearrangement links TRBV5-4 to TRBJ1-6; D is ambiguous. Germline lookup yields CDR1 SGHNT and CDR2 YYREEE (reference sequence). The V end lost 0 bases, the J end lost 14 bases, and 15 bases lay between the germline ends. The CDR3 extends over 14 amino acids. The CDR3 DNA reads TGTGCCAGCAGCTTGGATCCGGGGAGAAGCACCCTCCACTTT. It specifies CASSLDPGRSTLHF.

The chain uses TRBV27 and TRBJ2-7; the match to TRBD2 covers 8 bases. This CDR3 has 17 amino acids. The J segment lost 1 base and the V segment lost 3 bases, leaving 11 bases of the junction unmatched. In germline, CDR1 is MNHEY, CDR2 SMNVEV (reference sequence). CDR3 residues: CASSFVGRAGVSYEQYF. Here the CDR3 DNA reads TGTGCCAGCAGTTTTGTCGGGCGAGCGGGGGTGTCCTACGAGCAGTACTTC.

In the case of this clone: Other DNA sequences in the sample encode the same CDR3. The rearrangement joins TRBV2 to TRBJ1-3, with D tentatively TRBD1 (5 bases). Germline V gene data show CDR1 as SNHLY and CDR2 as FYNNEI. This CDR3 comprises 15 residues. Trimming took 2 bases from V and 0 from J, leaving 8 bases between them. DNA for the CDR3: TGTGCCAGCAGTGAACAGGGAAACTCTGGAAACACCATATATTTT. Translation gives CASSEQGNSGNTIYF.

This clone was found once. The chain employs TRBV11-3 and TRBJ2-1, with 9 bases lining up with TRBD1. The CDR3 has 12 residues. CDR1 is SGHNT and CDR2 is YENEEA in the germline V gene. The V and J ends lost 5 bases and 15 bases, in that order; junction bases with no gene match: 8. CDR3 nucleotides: TGTGCCAGCAGCGGTAGGGACAGGGTCCTGTTCTTC. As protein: CASSGRDRVLFF.

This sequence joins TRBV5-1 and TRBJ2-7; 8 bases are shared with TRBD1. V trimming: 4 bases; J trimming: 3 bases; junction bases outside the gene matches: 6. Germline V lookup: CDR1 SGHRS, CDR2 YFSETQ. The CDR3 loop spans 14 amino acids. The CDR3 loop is CASSQGQVGYEQYF. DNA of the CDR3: TGCGCCAGCAGCCAGGGACAGGTAGGCTACGAGCAGTACTTC.

CDR3 nucleotides: TGTGCCAGCAGCTTACCGGGACAGGGGCCCCGCTCCTACAATGAGCAGTTCTTC. This encodes CASSLPGQGPRSYNEQFF. The chain combines TRBV7-6 with TRBJ2-1; the match to TRBD1 covers 10 bases. Germline CDR1 SGHVS, CDR2 FNYEAQ. V lost 2 bases and J lost 0; bases outside the gene matches: 7. This CDR3 is built from 18 residues.

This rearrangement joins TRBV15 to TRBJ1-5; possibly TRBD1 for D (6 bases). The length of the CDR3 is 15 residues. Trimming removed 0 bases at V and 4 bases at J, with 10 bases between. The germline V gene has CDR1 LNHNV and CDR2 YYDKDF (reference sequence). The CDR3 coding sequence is TGTGCCACCAGCAGAGACAGGGGTTATAATCAGCCCCAGCATTTT. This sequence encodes CATSRDRGYNQPQHF.

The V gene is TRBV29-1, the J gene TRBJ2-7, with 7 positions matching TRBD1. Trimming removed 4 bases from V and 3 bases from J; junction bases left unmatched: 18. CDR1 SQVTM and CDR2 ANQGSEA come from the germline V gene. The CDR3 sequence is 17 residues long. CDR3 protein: CSVASILGDSIDYEQYF. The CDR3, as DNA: TGCAGCGTTGCCTCAATTCTCGGGGACAGTATCGACTACGAGCAGTACTTC.

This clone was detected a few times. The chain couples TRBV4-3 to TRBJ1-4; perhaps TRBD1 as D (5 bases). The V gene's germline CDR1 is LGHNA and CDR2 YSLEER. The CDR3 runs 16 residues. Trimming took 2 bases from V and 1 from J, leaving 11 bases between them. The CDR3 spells CASSQTYRLTNEKLFF. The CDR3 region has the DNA TGCGCCAGCAGCCAAACCTACAGGTTAACTAATGAAAAACTGTTTTTT.

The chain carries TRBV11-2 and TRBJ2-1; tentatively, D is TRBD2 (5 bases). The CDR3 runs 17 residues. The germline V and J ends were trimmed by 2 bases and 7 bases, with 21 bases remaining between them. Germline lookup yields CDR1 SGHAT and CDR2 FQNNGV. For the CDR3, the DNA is TGTGCCAGCAGCTTATCCAGACTAATTTTGATACGGAATGAGCAGTTCTTC. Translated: CASSLSRLILIRNEQFF.

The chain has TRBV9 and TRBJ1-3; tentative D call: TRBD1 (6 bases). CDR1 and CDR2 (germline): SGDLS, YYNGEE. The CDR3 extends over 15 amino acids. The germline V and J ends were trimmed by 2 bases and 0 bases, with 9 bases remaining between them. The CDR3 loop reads CASSVGGLSGNTIYF. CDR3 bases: TGTGCCAGCAGCGTTGGGGGCCTCTCTGGAAACACCATATATTTT.

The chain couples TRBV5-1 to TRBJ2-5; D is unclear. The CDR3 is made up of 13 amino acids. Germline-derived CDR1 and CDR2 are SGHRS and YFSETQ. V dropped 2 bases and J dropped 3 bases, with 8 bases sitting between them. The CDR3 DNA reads TGCGCCAGCAGCTTCGGTATTAAAGAGACCCAGTACTTC. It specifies CASSFGIKETQYF.

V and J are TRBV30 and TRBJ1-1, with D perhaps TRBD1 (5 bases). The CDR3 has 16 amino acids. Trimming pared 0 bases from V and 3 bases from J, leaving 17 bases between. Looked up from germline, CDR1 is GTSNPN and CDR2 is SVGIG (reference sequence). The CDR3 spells CAWSVGPGGEDTEAFF. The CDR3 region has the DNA TGTGCCTGGAGTGTAGGGCCTGGGGGGGAGGACACTGAAGCTTTCTTT.

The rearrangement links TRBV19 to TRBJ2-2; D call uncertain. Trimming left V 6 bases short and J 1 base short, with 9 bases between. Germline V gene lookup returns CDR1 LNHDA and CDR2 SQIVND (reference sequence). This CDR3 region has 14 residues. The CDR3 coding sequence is TGTGCCAGTAGCCAGATAGGGAACACCGGGGAGCTGTTTTTT. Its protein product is CASSQIGNTGELFF.

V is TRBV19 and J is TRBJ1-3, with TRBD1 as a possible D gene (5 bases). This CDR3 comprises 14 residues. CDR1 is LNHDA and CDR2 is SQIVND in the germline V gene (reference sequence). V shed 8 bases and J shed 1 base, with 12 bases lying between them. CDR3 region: CASGATGSGNTIYF. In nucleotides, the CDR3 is TGTGCCAGTGGGGCTACGGGGTCTGGAAACACCATATATTTT.

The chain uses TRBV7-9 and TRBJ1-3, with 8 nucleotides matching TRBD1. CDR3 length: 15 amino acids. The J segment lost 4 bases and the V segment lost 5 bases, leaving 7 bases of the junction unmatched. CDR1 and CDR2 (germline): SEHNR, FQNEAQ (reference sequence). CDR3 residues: CASSPQGAHGNTIYF. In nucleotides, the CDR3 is TGTGCCAGCAGCCCCCAGGGGGCGCACGGAAACACCATATATTTT.